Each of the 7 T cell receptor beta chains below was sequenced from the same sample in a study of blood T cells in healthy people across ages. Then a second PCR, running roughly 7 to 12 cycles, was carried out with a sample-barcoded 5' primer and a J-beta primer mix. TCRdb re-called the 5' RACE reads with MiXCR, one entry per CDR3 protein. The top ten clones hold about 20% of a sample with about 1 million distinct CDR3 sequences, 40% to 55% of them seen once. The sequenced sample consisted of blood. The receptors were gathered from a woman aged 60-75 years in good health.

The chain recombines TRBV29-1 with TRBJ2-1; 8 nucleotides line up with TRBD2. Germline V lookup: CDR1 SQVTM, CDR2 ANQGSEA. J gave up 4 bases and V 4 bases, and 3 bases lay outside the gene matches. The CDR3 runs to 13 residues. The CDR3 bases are TGCAGCGTTGCGGGAGGGGGTTACAATGAGCAGTTCTTC. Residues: CSVAGGGYNEQFF.

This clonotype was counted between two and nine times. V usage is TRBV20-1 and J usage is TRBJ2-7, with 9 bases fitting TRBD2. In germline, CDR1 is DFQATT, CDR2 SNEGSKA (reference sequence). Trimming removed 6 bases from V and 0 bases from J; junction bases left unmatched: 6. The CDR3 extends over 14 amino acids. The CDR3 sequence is CSAPRGLASYEQYF. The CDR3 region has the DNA TGCAGTGCCCCGAGGGGACTAGCCTCCTACGAGCAGTACTTC.

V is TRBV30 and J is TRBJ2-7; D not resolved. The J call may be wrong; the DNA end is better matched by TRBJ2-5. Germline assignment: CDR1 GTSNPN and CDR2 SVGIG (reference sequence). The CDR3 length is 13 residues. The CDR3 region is CAWSERSQETQYF. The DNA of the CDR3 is TGTGCCTGGAGTGAACGTAGCCAAGAGACCCAGTACTTC.

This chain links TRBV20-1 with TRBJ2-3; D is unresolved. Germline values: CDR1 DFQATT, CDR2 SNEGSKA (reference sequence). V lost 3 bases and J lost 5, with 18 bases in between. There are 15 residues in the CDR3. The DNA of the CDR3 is TGCAGTGCTAGCCGGAGTGGCAGGTTTGGAGATACGCAGTATTTT. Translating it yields CSASRSGRFGDTQYF.

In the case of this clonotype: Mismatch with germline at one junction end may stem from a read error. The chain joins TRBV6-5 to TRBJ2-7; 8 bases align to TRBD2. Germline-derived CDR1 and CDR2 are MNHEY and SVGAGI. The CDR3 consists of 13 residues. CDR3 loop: CASRKASGSEQYF. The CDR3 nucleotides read TGTGCCAGCAGAAAAGCCAGCGGGAGCGAGCAGTATTTC.

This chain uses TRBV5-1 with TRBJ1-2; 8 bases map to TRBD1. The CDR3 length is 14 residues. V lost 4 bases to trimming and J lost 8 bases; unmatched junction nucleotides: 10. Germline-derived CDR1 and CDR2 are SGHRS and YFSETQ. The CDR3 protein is CASSRSTGGQGYTF. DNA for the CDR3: TGCGCCAGCAGCCGTTCCACAGGGGGGCAGGGCTACACCTTC.

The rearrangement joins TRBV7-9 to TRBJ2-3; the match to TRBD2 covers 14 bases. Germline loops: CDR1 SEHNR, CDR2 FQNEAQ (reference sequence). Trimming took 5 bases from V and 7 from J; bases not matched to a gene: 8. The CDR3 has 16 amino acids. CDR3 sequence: CASSQGLAGVFYTQYF. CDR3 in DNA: TGTGCCAGCAGCCAGGGACTAGCGGGAGTATTCTATACGCAGTATTTT.